This TCR beta chain derives from a study of shared clonotypes between healthy human individuals. Researchers ran the assay at a deep level. Sorted-subset replicate PCRs used roughly 220 ng DNA, some 31,000 T cell genomes. In the authors' workflow: ImmunoSEQ supplied junction-only sequences lacking quality scores, so filtering was different. Assay: immunoSEQ multiplex PCR; the TCRdb copy retains only in-frame clones and omits some. V and J calls and clone size are as listed in that table; D and trimming were resolved from the DNA. The data contain roughly 1,500,000 clones, 98% of them singletons. Losses at the gene ends were 5 bases for V and 2 bases for J; bases not matched to a gene: 5. Per the germline V gene, CDR1 is SGHRS and CDR2 is YFSETQ. The CDR3 runs 15 residues.

This rearrangement joins TRBV5-1 to TRBJ2-1, with 9 bases matching TRBD2. Sequencing used naive CD4+ T cells sorted from blood. Subset of the sample: CD45RA+ positively selected. The TCR originated in a man aged 25-45 years in good health. The CDR3 coding sequence is TGCGCCAGCAGGATGACTAGCGGAGCCTACAATGAGCAGTTCTTC. It codes for CASRMTSGAYNEQFF.